This section outlines one T cell receptor (beta chain) sequence together with its context. Deep was the level used in running the assay. Authors' data handling: Filtering differed for immunoSEQ, which gave only junction sequences without quality scores. Only in-frame clones appear in the TCRdb table, and some are missing; sequencing was by immunoSEQ multiplex PCR. V and J calls and clone size are as listed in that table; D and trimming were resolved from the DNA. The sample shows nearly 750,000 clones, about two thirds of them seen only once. These data belong to a study of shared clonotypes between healthy human individuals. CD4+ cells were split into CD45RA+ naive and CD45RA-negative memory subsets. The germline gives CDR1 LNHDA, CDR2 SQIVND (reference sequence). The V and J ends lost 7 bases and 5 bases respectively, with 20 bases between them. The CDR3 runs 15 residues.

Sequenced: memory CD4+ T cells sorted from blood. Subset defined: CD45RA-negative fraction. This rearrangement joins TRBV19 to TRBJ1-1, with D perhaps matching TRBD1 (6 bases). This sequence was found in a woman aged 25 to 39 in good health. CDR3 region: CASTPQAQGITEAFF. For the CDR3, the DNA is TGTGCCAGTACCCCACAGGCACAGGGTATTACTGAAGCTTTCTTT.